The 7 T cell receptor beta chains below were found in one sample sequenced in a study of blood T cell repertoires in COVID-19. Assay: immunoSEQ multiplex PCR; the TCRdb copy retains only in-frame clones and omits some. The data show around 66,000 clones, with about four fifths seen just once and 8% to 10% held by the top ten. Sequencing used peripheral blood. These receptors were taken from a human donor in a cohort sampled during active COVID-19.

This clone has just a few counts. The chain carries TRBV30 and TRBJ1-5, with D tentatively TRBD1 (5 bases). The CDR3 consists of 15 residues. Germline CDR1 and CDR2: GTSNPN and SVGIG (reference sequence). The ends were cut back, 0 bases at V and 7 bases at J, with 16 bases in the middle. The CDR3 bases are TGTGCCTGGAGTGTATTCGGCAGGGTTGGACAGCCCCAGCATTTT. Translated: CAWSVFGRVGQPQHF.

The V gene is TRBV6-6, the J gene TRBJ2-6; 9 positions match TRBD1. The CDR3 sequence is 16 residues long. Germline trimming cut 2 bases from V and 1 base from J; bases unmatched to any gene: 0. From germline, CDR1 is MNHNY and CDR2 SVGAGI (reference sequence). CDR3 sequence reads: CASSYGTGSGANVLTF. Written as DNA, the CDR3 is TGTGCCAGCAGTTACGGGACAGGGTCTGGGGCCAACGTCCTGACTTTC.

The chain uses TRBV9 and TRBJ1-1; 8 bases map to TRBD1. The CDR3 sequence is 15 residues long. Germline V gene data show CDR1 as SGDLS and CDR2 as YYNGEE. V was pared by 4 bases and J by 5 bases, with 10 bases of the junction left unmatched. The CDR3 DNA reads TGTGCCAGCAGCCCGGACAGGGAGGTAAAGACTGAAGCTTTCTTT. Its protein product is CASSPDREVKTEAFF.

This clone was observed a single time. V and J are TRBV28 and TRBJ1-5; D might be TRBD1 (6 bases). CDR1 is MDHEN and CDR2 is SYDVKM in the germline V gene. CDR3 length: 13 amino acids. Trimming took 10 bases from V and 4 from J, leaving 14 bases between them. The DNA of the CDR3 is TGTGCCACCGAAGGGGGAAGGAATCAGCCCCAGCATTTT. Translation gives CATEGGRNQPQHF.

The chain employs TRBV15 and TRBJ2-7, with 8 positions matching TRBD1. Germline CDR1 reads LNHNV; CDR2 reads YYDKDF (reference sequence). The CDR3 runs 15 residues. Germline trimming cut 3 bases from V and 6 bases from J; bases unmatched to any gene: 10. In DNA, the CDR3 is TGTGCCACCAGCAGCTTTCGGCAGGGGGCTTTCGAGCAGTACTTC. Its translation: CATSSFRQGAFEQYF.

This clone showed up just a few times. The chain joins TRBV25-1 to TRBJ2-5; D gene uncertain. Per germline, CDR1 MGHDK and CDR2 SYGVNS. V gave up 2 bases and J gave up 5 bases, with 9 bases separating them. CDR3 length: 13 amino acids. The CDR3 here is CASSELGQETQYF. Written as DNA, the CDR3 is TGTGCCAGCAGTGAACTTGGCCAGGAGACCCAGTACTTC.

As for this clone: Because the CDR3's place on the DNA is in doubt, the DNA is left out and the CDR3 is given as listed by TCRdb. The genes are TRBV25-1 and TRBJ1-6. Germline V gives CDR1 MGHDK, CDR2 SYGVNS. The CDR3 totals 14 residues, both ends included. CDR3 residues: CASSSSGGGSPLHF.